Described below is a single T cell receptor beta chain sequence and its context. Antigen: not known. The data were taken from a study of T cell responses to AZD1222 COVID-19 vaccine. Data came from immunoSEQ multiplex PCR; TCRdb stores just in-frame clones and leaves some out. The repertoire has 90,000 to 110,000 clones, roughly 90% of them found once; the top ten carry approximately 4.7%. The study, taken as a whole, reports: Only after the peak T cell response were repertoires sampled. White British donors predominated, females outnumbered males, and clonal diversity was possibly underestimated. Dominant at 160-218 and 743-854, vaccine-associated CD4 TCRs also spanned spike.

This CDR3 region has 17 residues. Deletions cut 4 bases from V and 8 bases from J, with 22 bases between. Germline CDR1 is SGHRS and CDR2 is YFSETQ. Sequencing used peripheral blood, obtained on day 0 of AZD1222 vaccination. The chain has TRBV5-1 and TRBJ1-6; D is unresolved. This clonotype originated in an adult in good health. The CDR3 DNA reads TGCGCCAGCAGCCCGGCAGGAGGTCAATATTCGTATTCACCCCTCCACTTT. Translation: CASSPAGGQYSYSPLHF.